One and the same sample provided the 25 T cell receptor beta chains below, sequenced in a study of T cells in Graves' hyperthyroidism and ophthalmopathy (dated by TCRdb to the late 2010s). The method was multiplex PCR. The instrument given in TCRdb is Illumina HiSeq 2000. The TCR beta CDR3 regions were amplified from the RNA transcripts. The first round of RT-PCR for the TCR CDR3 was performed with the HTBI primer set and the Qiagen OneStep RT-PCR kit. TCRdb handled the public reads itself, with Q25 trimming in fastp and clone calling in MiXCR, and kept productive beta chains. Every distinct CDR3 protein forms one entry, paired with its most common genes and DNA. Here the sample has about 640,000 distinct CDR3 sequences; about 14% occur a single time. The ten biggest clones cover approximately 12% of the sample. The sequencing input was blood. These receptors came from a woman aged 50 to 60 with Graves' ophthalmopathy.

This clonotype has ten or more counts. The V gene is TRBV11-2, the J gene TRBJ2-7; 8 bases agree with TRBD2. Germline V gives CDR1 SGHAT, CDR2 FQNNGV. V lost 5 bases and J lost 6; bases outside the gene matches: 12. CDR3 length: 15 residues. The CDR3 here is CASSPERERRFEQYF. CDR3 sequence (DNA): TGTGCCAGCAGCCCGGAGCGGGAGAGACGGTTCGAGCAGTACTTC.

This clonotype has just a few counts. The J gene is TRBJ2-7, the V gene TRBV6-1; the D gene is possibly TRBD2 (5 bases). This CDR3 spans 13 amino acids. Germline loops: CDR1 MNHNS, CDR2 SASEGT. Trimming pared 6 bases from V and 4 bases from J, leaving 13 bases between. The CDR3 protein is CASREVTGYEQYF. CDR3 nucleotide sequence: TGTGCCAGCAGGGAGGTAACGGGGTACGAGCAGTACTTC.

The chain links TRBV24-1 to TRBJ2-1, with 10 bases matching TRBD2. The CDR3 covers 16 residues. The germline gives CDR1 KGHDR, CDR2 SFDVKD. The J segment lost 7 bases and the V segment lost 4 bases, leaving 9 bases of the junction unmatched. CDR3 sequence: CATSDPSGRALNEQFF. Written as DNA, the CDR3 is TGTGCCACCAGTGACCCAAGCGGGAGGGCCTTGAATGAGCAGTTCTTC.

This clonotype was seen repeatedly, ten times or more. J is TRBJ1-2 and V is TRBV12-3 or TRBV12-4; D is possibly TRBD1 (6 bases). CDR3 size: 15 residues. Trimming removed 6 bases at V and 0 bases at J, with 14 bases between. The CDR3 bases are TGTGCCAGCAGAGCGACAGGAAGAGCTAACTATGGCTACACCTTC. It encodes CASRATGRANYGYTF.

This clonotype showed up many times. As DNA, the CDR3 is TGTGCCAGCAAAACCAGCGGGTCAGTTAGCACAGATACGCAGTATTTT. Its protein product is CASKTSGSVSTDTQYF. The V and J genes are TRBV7-2 and TRBJ2-3; weak D call: TRBD2 (6 bases). Germline V lookup: CDR1 SGHTA, CDR2 FQGNSA. The CDR3 is made up of 16 amino acids. V was trimmed by 7 bases and J by 0 bases, leaving 17 bases between them.

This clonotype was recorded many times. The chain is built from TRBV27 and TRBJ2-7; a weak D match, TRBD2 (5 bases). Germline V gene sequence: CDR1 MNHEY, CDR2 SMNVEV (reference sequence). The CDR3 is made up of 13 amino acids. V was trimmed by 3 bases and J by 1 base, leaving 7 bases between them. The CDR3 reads CASSFGISYEQYF. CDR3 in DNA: TGTGCCAGCAGTTTCGGGATTTCCTACGAGCAGTACTTC.

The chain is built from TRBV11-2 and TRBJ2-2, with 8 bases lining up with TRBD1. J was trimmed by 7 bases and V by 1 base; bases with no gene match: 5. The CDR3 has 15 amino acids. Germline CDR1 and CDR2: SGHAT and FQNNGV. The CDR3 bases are TGTGCCAGCAGCTTAGTGCAGGGGGCGATCGGGGAGCTGTTTTTT. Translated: CASSLVQGAIGELFF.

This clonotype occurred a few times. CDR3 region: CASSLGRAIDEQFF. CDR3 DNA sequence: TGTGCCAGCAGCTTAGGCAGGGCAATCGATGAGCAGTTCTTC. This chain connects TRBV7-9 to TRBJ2-1, with a possible D match to TRBD1 (5 bases). This CDR3 has 14 residues. Germline-derived CDR1 and CDR2 are SEHNR and FQNEAQ (reference sequence). The V and J ends lost 1 base and 8 bases respectively, with 12 bases between them.

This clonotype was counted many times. The CDR3 protein is CASSLLGGSYNEQFF. CDR3 bases: TGTGCCAGCAGCTTATTAGGGGGATCCTACAATGAGCAGTTCTTC. V usage is TRBV11-1 and J usage is TRBJ2-1; tentatively, D is TRBD1 (6 bases). Germline CDR1 is SGHAT and CDR2 is FQDESV (reference sequence). V gave up 2 bases and J gave up 1 base, with 9 bases separating them. This CDR3 spans 15 amino acids.

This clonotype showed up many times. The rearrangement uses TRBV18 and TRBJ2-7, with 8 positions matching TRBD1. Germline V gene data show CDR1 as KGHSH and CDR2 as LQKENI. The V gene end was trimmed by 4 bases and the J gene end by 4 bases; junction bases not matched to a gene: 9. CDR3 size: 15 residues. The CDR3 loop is CASSQRTGMQYEQYF. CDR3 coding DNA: TGTGCCAGCTCACAACGGACAGGGATGCAATACGAGCAGTACTTC.

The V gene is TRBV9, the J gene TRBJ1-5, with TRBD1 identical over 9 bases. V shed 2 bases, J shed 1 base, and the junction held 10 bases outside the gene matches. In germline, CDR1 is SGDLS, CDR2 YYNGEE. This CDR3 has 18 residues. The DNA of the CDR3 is TGTGCCAGCAGCGTCGGGACAGGGTATACTCCGAGCAATCAGCCCCAGCATTTT. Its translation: CASSVGTGYTPSNQPQHF.

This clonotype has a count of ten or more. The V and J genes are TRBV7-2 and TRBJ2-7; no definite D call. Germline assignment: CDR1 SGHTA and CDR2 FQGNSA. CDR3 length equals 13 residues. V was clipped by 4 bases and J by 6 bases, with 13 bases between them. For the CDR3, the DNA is TGTGCCAGCAGCTCCCGAATGGCTACCGAGCAGTACTTC. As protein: CASSSRMATEQYF.

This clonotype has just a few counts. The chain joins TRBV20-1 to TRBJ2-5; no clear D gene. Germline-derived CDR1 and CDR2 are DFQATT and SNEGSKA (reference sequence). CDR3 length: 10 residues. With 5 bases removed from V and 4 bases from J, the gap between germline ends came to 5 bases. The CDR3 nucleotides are TGCAGTGCTGGGTCAGAGACCCAGTACTTC. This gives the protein CSAGSETQYF.

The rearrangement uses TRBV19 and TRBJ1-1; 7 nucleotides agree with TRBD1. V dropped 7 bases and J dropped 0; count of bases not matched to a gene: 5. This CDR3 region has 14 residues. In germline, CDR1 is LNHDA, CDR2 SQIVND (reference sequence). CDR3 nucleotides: TGTGCCAGTAATCAACAGGGGATGAACACTGAAGCTTTCTTT. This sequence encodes CASNQQGMNTEAFF. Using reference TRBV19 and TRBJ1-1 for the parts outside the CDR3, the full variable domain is DGGITQSPKYLFRKEGQNVTLSCEQNLNHDAMYWYRQDPGQGLRLIYYSQIVNDFQKGDIAEGYSVSREKKESFPLTVTSAQKNPTAFYLCASNQQGMNTEAFFGQGTRLTVV.

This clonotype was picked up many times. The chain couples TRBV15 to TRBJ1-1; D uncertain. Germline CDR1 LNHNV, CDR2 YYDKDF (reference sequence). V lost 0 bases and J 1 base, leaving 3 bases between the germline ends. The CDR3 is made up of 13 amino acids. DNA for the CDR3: TGTGCCACCAGCAGAGAGGGGAACACTGAAGCTTTCTTT. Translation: CATSREGNTEAFF.

In DNA, the CDR3 is TGTGCCAGCAGCTCGGACAGGGATGAGCAGTTCTTC. Amino acids: CASSSDRDEQFF. The chain couples TRBV11-2 to TRBJ2-1; 8 bases are shared with TRBD1. CDR1 and CDR2 from the germline V gene are SGHAT and FQNNGV. With 4 bases clipped from V and 8 bases from J, the junction kept 1 base outside the gene matches. The CDR3 spans 12 residues.

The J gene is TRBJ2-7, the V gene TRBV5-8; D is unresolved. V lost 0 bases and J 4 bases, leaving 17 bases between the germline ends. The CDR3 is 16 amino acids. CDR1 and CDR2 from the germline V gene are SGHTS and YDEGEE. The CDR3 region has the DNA TGTGCCAGCAGCTTGGCCAAGAGAAGTACGAAATACGAGCAGTACTTC. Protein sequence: CASSLAKRSTKYEQYF.

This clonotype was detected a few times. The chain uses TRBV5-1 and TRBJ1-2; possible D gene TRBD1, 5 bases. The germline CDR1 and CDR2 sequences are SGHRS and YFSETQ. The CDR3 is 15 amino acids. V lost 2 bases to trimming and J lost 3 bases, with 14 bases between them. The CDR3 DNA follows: TGCGCCAGCAGCTTAGGGGACCGGATCTACTATGGCTACACCTTC. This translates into CASSLGDRIYYGYTF.

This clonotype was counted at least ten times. The CDR3 reads CSAYESNQPQHF. The CDR3 nucleotides are TGCAGTGCTTATGAAAGCAATCAGCCCCAGCATTTT. The chain joins TRBV20-1 to TRBJ1-5; D is uncertain. CDR3 length: 12 amino acids. Trimming cost V 5 bases and J 1 base, with 6 bases left between them. Germline V gene lookup returns CDR1 DFQATT and CDR2 SNEGSKA (reference sequence).

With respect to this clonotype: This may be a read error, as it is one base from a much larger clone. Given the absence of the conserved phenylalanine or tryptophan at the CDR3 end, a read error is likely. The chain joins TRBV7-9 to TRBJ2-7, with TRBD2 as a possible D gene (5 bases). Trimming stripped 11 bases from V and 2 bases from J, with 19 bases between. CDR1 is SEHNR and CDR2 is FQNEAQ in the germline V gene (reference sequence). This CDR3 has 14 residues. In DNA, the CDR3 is TGTGCCGTCGCTACCATCAGCGGCGCCTACGAGCAGTACCTC. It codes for CAVATISGAYEQYL.

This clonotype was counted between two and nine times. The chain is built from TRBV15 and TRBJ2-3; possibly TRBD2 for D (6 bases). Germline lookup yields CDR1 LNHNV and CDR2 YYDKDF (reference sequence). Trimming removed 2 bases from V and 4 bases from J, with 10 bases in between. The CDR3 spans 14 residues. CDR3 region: CATSRSEGADTQYF. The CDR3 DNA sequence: TGTGCCACCAGCAGATCGGAGGGAGCAGATACGCAGTATTTT. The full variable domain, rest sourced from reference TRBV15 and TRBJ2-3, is DAMVIQNPRYQVTQFGKPVTLSCSQTLNHNVMYWYQQKSSQAPKLLFHYYDKDFNNEADTPDNFQSRRPNTSFCFLDIRSPGLGDTAMYLCATSRSEGADTQYFGPGTRLTVL.

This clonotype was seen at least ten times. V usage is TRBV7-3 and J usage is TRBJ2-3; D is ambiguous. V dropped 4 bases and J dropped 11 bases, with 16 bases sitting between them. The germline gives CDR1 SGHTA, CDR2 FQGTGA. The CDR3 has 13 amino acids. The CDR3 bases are TGTGCCAGCAGCTCCTCTCCCGGTGGGGTGCAGTATTTT. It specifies CASSSSPGGVQYF.

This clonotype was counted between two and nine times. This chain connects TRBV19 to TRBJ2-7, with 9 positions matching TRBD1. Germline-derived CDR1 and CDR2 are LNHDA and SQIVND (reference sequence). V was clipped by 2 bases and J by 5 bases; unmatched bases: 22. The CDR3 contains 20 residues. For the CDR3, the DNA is TGTGCCAGTAGTATATCCCCCGGGCCCCACCGGGACAGGGAGGACAACGAGCAGTACTTC. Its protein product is CASSISPGPHRDREDNEQYF.

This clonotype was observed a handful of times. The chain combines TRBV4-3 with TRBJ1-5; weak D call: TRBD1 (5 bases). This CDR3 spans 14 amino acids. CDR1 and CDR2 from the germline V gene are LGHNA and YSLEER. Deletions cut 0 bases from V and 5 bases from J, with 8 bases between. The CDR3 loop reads CASSQDRADQPQHF. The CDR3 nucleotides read TGCGCCAGCAGCCAAGACAGGGCAGATCAGCCCCAGCATTTT.

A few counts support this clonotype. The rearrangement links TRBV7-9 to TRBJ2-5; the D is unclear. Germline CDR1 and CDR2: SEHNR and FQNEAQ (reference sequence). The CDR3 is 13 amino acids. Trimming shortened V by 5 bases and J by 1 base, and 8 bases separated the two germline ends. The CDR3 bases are TGTGCCAGCAGCGCTAAATCCCAAGAGACCCAGTACTTC. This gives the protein CASSAKSQETQYF. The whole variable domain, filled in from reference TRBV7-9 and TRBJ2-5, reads DTGVSQNPRHKITKRGQNVTFRCDPISEHNRLYWYRQTLGQGPEFLTYFQNEAQLEKSRLLSDRFSAERPKGSFSTLEIQRTEQGDSAMYLCASSAKSQETQYFGPGTRLLVL.